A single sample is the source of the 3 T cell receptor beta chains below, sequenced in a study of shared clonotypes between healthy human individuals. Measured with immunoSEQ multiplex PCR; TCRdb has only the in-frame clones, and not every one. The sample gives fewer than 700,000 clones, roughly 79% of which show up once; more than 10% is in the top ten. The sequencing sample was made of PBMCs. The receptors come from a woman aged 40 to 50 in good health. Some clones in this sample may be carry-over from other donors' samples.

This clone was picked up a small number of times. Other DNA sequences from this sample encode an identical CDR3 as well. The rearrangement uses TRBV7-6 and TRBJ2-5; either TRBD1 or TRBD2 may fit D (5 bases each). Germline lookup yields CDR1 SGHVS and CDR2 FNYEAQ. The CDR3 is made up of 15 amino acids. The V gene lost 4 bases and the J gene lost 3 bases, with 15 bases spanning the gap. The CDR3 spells CASSSPSEGKETQYF. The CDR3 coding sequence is TGTGCCAGCAGCTCCCCCTCCGAGGGGAAAGAGACCCAGTACTTC. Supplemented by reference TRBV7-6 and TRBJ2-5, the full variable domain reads GAGVSQSPRYKVTKRGQDVALRCDPISGHVSLYWYRQALGQGPEFLTYFNYEAQQDKSGLPNDRFSAERPEGSISTLTIQRTEQRDSAMYRCASSSPSEGKETQYFGPGTRLLVL.

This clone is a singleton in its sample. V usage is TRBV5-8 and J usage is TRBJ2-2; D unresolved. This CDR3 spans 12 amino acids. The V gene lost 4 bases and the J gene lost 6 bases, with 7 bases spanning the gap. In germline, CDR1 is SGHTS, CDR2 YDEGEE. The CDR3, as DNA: TGTGCCAGCAGCCCTGCCCCCGGGGAGCTGTTTTTT. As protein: CASSPAPGELFF.

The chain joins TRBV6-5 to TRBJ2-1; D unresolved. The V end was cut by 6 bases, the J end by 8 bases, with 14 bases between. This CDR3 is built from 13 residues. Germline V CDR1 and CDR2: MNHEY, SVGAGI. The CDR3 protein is CASSPSELYEQFF. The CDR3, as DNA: TGTGCCAGCAGCCCCTCCGAGTTGTATGAGCAGTTCTTC.